This T cell receptor (beta chain) is from a study of T cell repertoires in cytomegalovirus infection. TCRdb re-called the reads through MiXCR, storing one row per CDR3 protein. The table lists about 530,000 distinct CDR3 sequences, 26% of them singletons. This CDR3 is built from 15 residues. V trimming: 2 bases; J trimming: 7 bases; junction bases outside the gene matches: 7. The sample comprised PBMCs. This receptor was obtained from a human donor in good health (CMV status not recorded). Some clones in this sample may be carry-over from other donors' samples. This chain connects TRBV12-3 or TRBV12-4 to TRBJ1-4; 7 positions match TRBD1. DNA for the CDR3: TGTGCCAGCAGTTTAAATGGGCAGGGGGGTGAAAAACTGTTTTTT. Its protein is CASSLNGQGGEKLFF.